These 6 T cell receptor beta chains share one sample of origin, sequenced in a study of CD8 T cells in ankylosing spondylitis. In TCRdb, the 5' RACE reads were re-called with MiXCR into one record per CDR3 protein. This table holds about 150,000 distinct CDR3 sequences, around 43% found once. Sequencing was carried out using synovial fluid, either unsorted or a sorted T cell fraction (not recorded which). The receptors shown here come from a male donor with ankylosing spondylitis.

The chain carries TRBV5-1 and TRBJ2-1, with D perhaps matching TRBD1 (6 bases). V shed 4 bases and J shed 9 bases, with 26 bases lying between them. CDR1 and CDR2 from the germline V gene are SGHRS and YFSETQ. This CDR3 is built from 17 residues. Here the CDR3 reads CASSLRDGTKYSREQFF. In nucleotides, the CDR3 is TGCGCCAGCAGCCTAAGGGACGGGACAAAATATAGTCGTGAGCAGTTCTTC.

There are many counts of this clonotype. The V gene is TRBV5-5, the J gene TRBJ2-7; 9 nucleotides match TRBD2. The ends lost 6 bases at V and 3 bases at J; junction bases unmatched: 13. Germline V gene data show CDR1 as SGHKS and CDR2 as YYEKEE (reference sequence). The CDR3 contains 16 residues. CDR3 in DNA: TGTGCCAGCACCACCCTCGATAGCGGGGGAAACTACGAGCAGTACTTC. Protein sequence: CASTTLDSGGNYEQYF.

The chain couples TRBV28 to TRBJ1-1; D is uncertain. Trimming shortened V by 1 base and J by 0 bases, and 9 bases separated the two germline ends. This CDR3 spans 15 amino acids. CDR1 and CDR2 from the germline V gene are MDHEN and SYDVKM. The CDR3 region is CASSLYLQLNTEAFF. CDR3 coding DNA: TGTGCCAGCAGTTTATATTTACAGTTGAACACTGAAGCTTTCTTT.

This chain links TRBV5-1 with TRBJ1-5; D unclear. Between the trimmed V and J ends, which lost 0 bases and 0 bases, there was a span of 10 bases. CDR1 SGHRS and CDR2 YFSETQ come from the germline V gene. The CDR3 loop spans 16 amino acids. CDR3 in amino acids: CASSLVGPYSNQPQHF. Written as DNA, the CDR3 is TGCGCCAGCAGCTTGGTCGGGCCATATAGCAATCAGCCCCAGCATTTT.

V usage is TRBV20-1 and J usage is TRBJ2-1, with D possibly matching TRBD1 (6 bases). The CDR3 runs to 15 residues. Per germline, CDR1 DFQATT and CDR2 SNEGSKA (reference sequence). V was pared by 5 bases and J by 5 bases, with 19 bases between. CDR3 amino acids: CSAPRGAGDHNEQFF. In nucleotides, the CDR3 is TGCAGTGCTCCCCGCGGTGCAGGGGACCACAATGAGCAGTTCTTC.

This clonotype is a singleton in its sample. V and J are TRBV3-1 and TRBJ2-2; 10 nucleotides agree with TRBD2. V dropped 1 base and J dropped 1; count of bases not matched to a gene: 9. Looked up from germline, CDR1 is LGHDT and CDR2 is YNNKEL (reference sequence). The CDR3 has 19 residues. CDR3 coding DNA: TGTGCCAGCAGCCAAGGAGGCCTAGCGGGGGTCTGGAACACCGGGGAGCTGTTTTTT. As protein: CASSQGGLAGVWNTGELFF.